The 31 T cell receptor beta chains presented below share a single source sample, sequenced in a study of cytomegalovirus exposure and HLA in healthy donors. It was with 60 Vbeta and 13 Jbeta primers that the PCR ran. This table comes from immunoSEQ multiplex PCR, and its TCRdb copy is limited to in-frame clones, with some not included. The repertoire includes about 89,000 clones, roughly a tenth of them detected once, and about 5% sits in the top ten. Sequencing used PBMCs. These receptors came from a man aged 50 or older in good health and CMV-seropositive.

This clone was detected a few times. The CDR3 DNA follows: TGTGCCAGCAGTTACCGGTTGGGCGGGACCTACAATGAGCAGTTCTTC. Its protein is CASSYRLGGTYNEQFF. This chain joins TRBV6-5 and TRBJ2-1; possible D gene TRBD2, 6 bases. The CDR3 runs to 16 residues. Trimming shortened V by 2 bases and J by 2 bases, and 13 bases separated the two germline ends. Germline loops: CDR1 MNHEY, CDR2 SVGAGI.

The V and J genes are TRBV5-6 and TRBJ2-5; D not resolved. The J call is in doubt because the DNA end fits TRBJ2-7 better. CDR1 SGHDT and CDR2 YYEEEE come from the germline V gene. The length of the CDR3 is 12 residues. CDR3 sequence reads: CASSLTRYEQYF. The CDR3 DNA follows: TGTGCCAGCAGCTTGACTCGGTACGAGCAGTACTTC.

The chain recombines TRBV20-1 with TRBJ2-1; D is undetermined. V gave up 4 bases and J gave up 9 bases, with 7 bases separating them. The CDR3 totals 10 residues. Germline values: CDR1 DFQATT, CDR2 SNEGSKA (reference sequence). CDR3 in amino acids: CSATGGEQFF. As DNA, the CDR3 is TGCAGTGCTACCGGTGGTGAGCAGTTCTTC.

This clone turned up a few times. The chain employs TRBV15 and TRBJ2-5; weak D call: TRBD1 (5 bases). Trimming shortened V by 0 bases and J by 5 bases, and 10 bases separated the two germline ends. The CDR3 covers 14 residues. Germline CDR1 LNHNV, CDR2 YYDKDF (reference sequence). The chain's CDR3 is CATSRDRAQETQYF. CDR3 DNA: TGTGCCACCAGCAGAGACAGGGCACAGGAGACCCAGTACTTC. Complete variable domain (other parts from reference TRBV15 and TRBJ2-5): DAMVIQNPRYQVTQFGKPVTLSCSQTLNHNVMYWYQQKSSQAPKLLFHYYDKDFNNEADTPDNFQSRRPNTSFCFLDIRSPGLGDTAMYLCATSRDRAQETQYFGPGTRLLVL.

This clone was picked up a small number of times. This chain connects TRBV7-9 to TRBJ2-1; 11 positions agree with TRBD2. The V and J ends lost 4 bases and 0 bases, in that order; junction bases with no gene match: 11. This CDR3 comprises 19 residues. Germline loops: CDR1 SEHNR, CDR2 FQNEAQ (reference sequence). CDR3 nucleotide sequence: TGTGCCAGCAGCTCTACTAGCGGGAGTAGAGAAAACTCCTACAATGAGCAGTTCTTC. It specifies CASSSTSGSRENSYNEQFF.

The chain has TRBV6-1 and TRBJ2-5, with D perhaps TRBD1 (5 bases). CDR3 size: 12 residues. V lost 5 bases and J 10 bases, leaving 14 bases between the germline ends. Germline CDR1 and CDR2: MNHNS and SASEGT. The CDR3 DNA is TGTGCCAGCAGTACATTCCAGGGAAACCAGTACTTC. It is translated as CASSTFQGNQYF.

The table lists this clone with a few counts. This chain links TRBV18 with TRBJ2-7; possible D gene TRBD1, 6 bases. The CDR3 is made up of 13 amino acids. Per the germline V gene, CDR1 is KGHSH and CDR2 is LQKENI. The V end lost 8 bases, the J end lost 3 bases, and 14 bases lay between the germline ends. CDR3 DNA: TGTGCCAGCCCACTGTCAGGGGACTACGAGCAGTACTTC. Translating gives CASPLSGDYEQYF.

V gene TRBV7-9 combines with J gene TRBJ1-2, with 9 bases fitting TRBD1. The CDR3 runs to 19 residues. V lost 5 bases and J lost 0; bases outside the gene matches: 16. In germline, CDR1 is SEHNR, CDR2 FQNEAQ (reference sequence). The CDR3 is CASSPDRGQRQPTNYGYTF. The CDR3 region has the DNA TGTGCCAGCAGCCCGGACAGGGGCCAACGTCAGCCCACTAACTATGGCTACACCTTC.

This clone was picked up a small number of times. The gene calls are TRBV27 and TRBJ2-7; 11 positions agree with TRBD2. The CDR3 totals 15 residues. With 3 bases clipped from V and 2 bases from J, the junction kept 3 bases outside the gene matches. In germline, CDR1 is MNHEY, CDR2 SMNVEV (reference sequence). CDR3 amino acids: CASSLGLAETYEQYF. The CDR3 DNA is TGTGCCAGCAGTTTGGGACTAGCGGAAACCTACGAGCAGTACTTC.

This clone was observed a few times. The chain links TRBV18 to TRBJ1-1; no clear D gene. The germline CDR1 and CDR2 sequences are KGHSH and LQKENI. CDR3 size: 12 residues. V lost 4 bases and J lost 11, with 14 bases in between. CDR3 amino acids: CASSLRGGLAFF. CDR3 in DNA: TGTGCCAGCTCACTACGGGGAGGGCTGGCTTTCTTT.

This sequence joins TRBV30 and TRBJ2-1; tentative D call: TRBD2 (5 bases). Germline values: CDR1 GTSNPN, CDR2 SVGIG (reference sequence). This CDR3 is built from 12 residues. V shed 3 bases and J shed 6 bases, with 9 bases lying between them. The DNA for the CDR3 is TGTGCCTGGAGCTTAAGCGGCAATGAGCAGTTCTTC. Amino acid sequence: CAWSLSGNEQFF. The full variable domain, with the rest looked up from reference TRBV30 and TRBJ2-1, is SQTIHQWPATLVQPVGSPLSLECTVEGTSNPNLYWYRQAAGRGLQLLFYSVGIGQISSEVPQNLSASRPQDRQFILSSKKLLLSDSGFYLCAWSLSGNEQFFGPGTRLTVL.

V gene TRBV6-6 combines with J gene TRBJ2-3; the match to TRBD2 covers 8 bases. The CDR3 runs to 15 residues. Germline CDR1 MNHNY, CDR2 SVGAGI (reference sequence). V shed 6 bases, J shed 3 bases, and the junction held 8 bases outside the gene matches. CDR3 sequence: CASRPTSARTDTQYF. The CDR3 DNA reads TGTGCCAGCAGACCGACTAGCGCGCGGACAGATACGCAGTATTTT.

This clone showed up just a few times. The chain carries TRBV13 and TRBJ2-7; TRBD2 matches at 15 bases. The CDR3 runs 19 residues. Germline V CDR1 and CDR2: PRHDT, FYEKMQ (reference sequence). V shed 4 bases and J 0 bases; nucleotides not matched to a gene: 10. The CDR3, as DNA: TGTGCCAGCAGCTCCCGGACTAGCGGGAGGGAAACGCTCTCCTACGAGCAGTACTTC. This gives the protein CASSSRTSGRETLSYEQYF. Filled out from reference TRBV13 and TRBJ2-7, the complete variable domain reads AAGVIQSPRHLIKEKRETATLKCYPIPRHDTVYWYQQGPGQDPQFLISFYEKMQSDKGSIPDRFSAQQFSDYHSELNMSSLELGDSALYFCASSSRTSGRETLSYEQYFGPGTRLTVT.

This clone was detected only a few times. This rearrangement joins TRBV18 to TRBJ2-3, with 11 bases that match TRBD2. This CDR3 comprises 17 residues. Germline loops: CDR1 KGHSH, CDR2 LQKENI. Trimming removed 1 base from V and 0 bases from J; junction bases left unmatched: 3. The CDR3 loop is CASSPRLAGLSTDTQYF. The CDR3 DNA reads TGTGCCAGCTCACCACGACTAGCGGGGCTTAGCACAGATACGCAGTATTTT. The whole variable domain, filled in from reference TRBV18 and TRBJ2-3, reads NAGVMQNPRHLVRRRGQEARLRCSPMKGHSHVYWYRQLPEEGLKFMVYLQKENIIDESGMPKERFSAEFPKEGPSILRIQQVVRGDSAAYFCASSPRLAGLSTDTQYFGPGTRLTVL.

The J gene is TRBJ1-5, the V gene TRBV30; no reliable D call. Germline V CDR1 and CDR2: GTSNPN, SVGIG (reference sequence). The V end lost 1 base, the J end lost 0 bases, and 10 bases lay between the germline ends. The CDR3 loop spans 15 amino acids. The CDR3 is CAWSGNAGSNQPQHF. CDR3 sequence (DNA): TGTGCCTGGAGTGGCAACGCCGGTAGCAATCAGCCCCAGCATTTT.

This chain joins TRBV27 and TRBJ2-3; 9 bases map to TRBD2. This CDR3 is built from 18 residues. Germline CDR1 is MNHEY and CDR2 is SMNVEV (reference sequence). With V trimmed by 3 bases and J by 2 bases, 12 bases remained unmatched. CDR3 DNA: TGTGCCAGCAGTTTCGGGGACGGGCTAGCGGGACCCACAGATACGCAGTATTTT. Amino acids: CASSFGDGLAGPTDTQYF.

The rearrangement links TRBV5-1 to TRBJ2-7; TRBD2 is a possible D gene (6 bases). Trimming shortened V by 0 bases and J by 3 bases, and 16 bases separated the two germline ends. This CDR3 comprises 16 residues. The germline CDR1 and CDR2 sequences are SGHRS and YFSETQ. CDR3 DNA sequence: TGCGCCAGCAGCTTGGATACTAGCTCTTCAAGCTACGAGCAGTACTTC. Residues: CASSLDTSSSSYEQYF. The full variable domain, completed using reference TRBV5-1 and TRBJ2-7, is KAGVTQTPRYLIKTRGQQVTLSCSPISGHRSVSWYQQTPGQGLQFLFEYFSETQRNKGNFPGRFSGRQFSNSRSEMNVSTLELGDSALYLCASSLDTSSSSYEQYFGPGTRLTVT.

This chain joins TRBV7-6 and TRBJ1-5, with D possibly matching TRBD1 (5 bases). Deletions cut 5 bases from V and 2 bases from J, with 10 bases between. The CDR3 has 14 residues. CDR1 and CDR2 from the germline V gene are SGHVS and FNYEAQ. The CDR3: CASSPVGRNQPQHF. The CDR3 DNA reads as TGTGCCAGCAGCCCTGTGGGGCGCAATCAGCCCCAGCATTTT.

This clone was found a few times. The chain joins TRBV5-6 to TRBJ2-2; 7 bases map to TRBD1. The germline gives CDR1 SGHDT, CDR2 YYEEEE. The CDR3 runs 14 residues. J was trimmed by 8 bases and V by 2 bases; bases with no gene match: 6. Here the CDR3 reads CASSFRDSFGELFF. The CDR3 DNA sequence: TGTGCCAGCAGCTTTAGGGACAGCTTTGGGGAGCTGTTTTTT.

V is TRBV5-5 and J is TRBJ2-1; 12 bases are a match to TRBD2. This CDR3 has 18 residues. From germline, CDR1 is SGHKS and CDR2 YYEKEE (reference sequence). V lost 4 bases to trimming and J lost 1 base; unmatched junction nucleotides: 9. CDR3 sequence reads: CASSQITSGRTSYNEQFF. The CDR3 DNA is TGTGCCAGCAGCCAAATTACTAGCGGGAGGACTTCCTACAATGAGCAGTTCTTC.

There are a few counts of this clone. J is TRBJ2-7 and V is TRBV5-4; 12 bases match TRBD2. The CDR3 has 16 amino acids. Germline CDR1 and CDR2: SGHNT and YYREEE (reference sequence). The ends lost 1 base at V and 3 bases at J; junction bases unmatched: 5. CDR3: CASSLSRTSGIYEQYF. DNA for the CDR3: TGTGCCAGCAGCTTGAGCCGGACTAGCGGGATCTACGAGCAGTACTTC.

The V and J genes are TRBV11-3 and TRBJ2-5; TRBD2 aligns across 7 bases. The CDR3 sequence is 15 residues long. V lost 5 bases to trimming and J lost 2 bases; unmatched junction nucleotides: 8. Germline loops: CDR1 SGHNT, CDR2 YENEEA. The CDR3 sequence is CASSLGGSRQETQYF. In DNA form, the CDR3 reads TGTGCCAGCAGCCTAGGCGGGAGTAGGCAAGAGACCCAGTACTTC. The full variable domain, in which reference TRBV11-3 and TRBJ2-5 provide the parts outside the CDR3, is EAGVVQSPRYKIIEKKQPVAFWCNPISGHNTLYWYLQNLGQGPELLIRYENEEAVDDSQLPKDRFSAERLKGVDSTLKIQPAELGDSAVYLCASSLGGSRQETQYFGPGTRLLVL.

This clone has only a few counts. This chain joins TRBV2 and TRBJ1-2; TRBD1 is a possible D gene (6 bases). Trimming stripped 3 bases from V and 4 bases from J, with 9 bases between. The CDR3 runs to 13 residues. Per germline, CDR1 SNHLY and CDR2 FYNNEI. The CDR3 is CASSDAGVYGYTF. The DNA of the CDR3 is TGTGCCAGCAGTGATGCAGGGGTCTATGGCTACACCTTC.

On this clone itself: Other DNA sequences in this specimen translate into the identical CDR3. The V gene is TRBV4-1, the J gene TRBJ1-1; D possibly corresponds to TRBD1 (5 bases). CDR3 length equals 15 residues. V was pared by 1 base and J by 0 bases, with 9 bases between. Germline V gene sequence: CDR1 MGHRA, CDR2 YSYEKL. CDR3 nucleotides: TGCGCCAGCAGCCAAGTCCCGACAGTGAACACTGAAGCTTTCTTT. This sequence encodes CASSQVPTVNTEAFF.

The rearrangement uses TRBV7-2 and TRBJ2-7; TRBD1 matches at 9 bases. The V and J ends lost 5 bases and 2 bases, in that order; junction bases with no gene match: 13. This CDR3 is 17 amino acids long. CDR1 SGHTA and CDR2 FQGNSA come from the germline V gene. CDR3 sequence reads: CASSQIIGDRETYEQYF. CDR3 DNA: TGTGCCAGCAGCCAGATTATCGGGGACAGGGAAACCTACGAGCAGTACTTC.

This sequence joins TRBV29-1 and TRBJ2-7; D unclear. Trimming cost V 6 bases and J 5 bases, with 14 bases left between them. Per germline, CDR1 SQVTM and CDR2 ANQGSEA. CDR3 length equals 12 residues. CDR3 bases: TGCAGCGTCCGGAGTGACTTACACGAGCAGTACTTC. This translates into CSVRSDLHEQYF.

Ten or more counts support this clone. The chain couples TRBV11-2 to TRBJ1-3; D is unresolved. Trimming stripped 5 bases from V and 3 bases from J, with 17 bases between. This CDR3 is 16 amino acids long. Germline V gene lookup returns CDR1 SGHAT and CDR2 FQNNGV. The CDR3 DNA sequence: TGTGCCAGCAGCCTAACGGCAGTGGAGTTTGGAAACACCATATATTTT. It is translated as CASSLTAVEFGNTIYF.

This clone was counted between two and nine times. The genes are TRBV5-6 and TRBJ1-1; 7 bases align to TRBD1. The trim removed 2 bases at V and 0 bases at J, leaving 4 bases unmatched. The CDR3 is made up of 15 amino acids. The germline V gene has CDR1 SGHDT and CDR2 YYEEEE. The CDR3, as DNA: TGTGCCAGCAGCTTAGGGGGCGGTCTGAACACTGAAGCTTTCTTT. This translates into CASSLGGGLNTEAFF.

This clone was observed a few times. The V gene is TRBV12-5, the J gene TRBJ2-2, with D uncertain. Germline CDR1 reads LGHNT; CDR2 reads FRNRAP. The CDR3 runs 13 residues. V shed 5 bases and J shed 6 bases, with 10 bases lying between them. The DNA of the CDR3 is TGTGCTAGTGGTATCTGGCAGGCCGGGGAGCTGTTTTTT. This translates into CASGIWQAGELFF.

The chain has TRBV10-2 and TRBJ2-6, with 10 bases fitting TRBD1. J was trimmed by 2 bases and V by 6 bases; bases with no gene match: 1. CDR1 is WSHSY, CDR2 SAAADI, per germline. This CDR3 spans 15 amino acids. CDR3 region: CASRGQGAGANVLTF. In DNA, the CDR3 is TGCGCCAGCAGAGGACAGGGGGCTGGGGCCAACGTCCTGACTTTC.

This clone was seen more than once but under ten times. The rearrangement uses TRBV19 and TRBJ1-3, with D maybe TRBD1 (6 bases). The CDR3 has 14 amino acids. V gave up 6 bases and J gave up 1 base, with 10 bases separating them. Looked up from germline, CDR1 is LNHDA and CDR2 is SQIVND (reference sequence). The DNA for the CDR3 is TGTGCCAGTAGAGTACAGGGTTCTGGAAACACCATATATTTT. It encodes CASRVQGSGNTIYF.